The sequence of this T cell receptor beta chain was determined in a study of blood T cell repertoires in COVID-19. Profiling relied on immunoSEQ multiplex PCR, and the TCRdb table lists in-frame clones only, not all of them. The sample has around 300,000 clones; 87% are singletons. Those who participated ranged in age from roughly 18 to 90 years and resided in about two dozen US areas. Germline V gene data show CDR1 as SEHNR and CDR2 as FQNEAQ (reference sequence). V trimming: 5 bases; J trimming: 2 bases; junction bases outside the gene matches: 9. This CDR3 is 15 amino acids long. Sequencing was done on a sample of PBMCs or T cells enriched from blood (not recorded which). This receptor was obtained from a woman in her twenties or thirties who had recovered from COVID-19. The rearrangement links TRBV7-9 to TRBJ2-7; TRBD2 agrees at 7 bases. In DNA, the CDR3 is TGTGCCAGCAGCCCAACCGGGGGGATAACCTACGAGCAGTACTTC. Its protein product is CASSPTGGITYEQYF. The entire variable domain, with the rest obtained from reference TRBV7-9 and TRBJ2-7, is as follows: DTGVSQNPRHKITKRGQNVTFRCDPISEHNRLYWYRQTLGQGPEFLTYFQNEAQLEKSRLLSDRFSAERPKGSFSTLEIQRTEQGDSAMYLCASSPTGGITYEQYFGPGTRLTVT.